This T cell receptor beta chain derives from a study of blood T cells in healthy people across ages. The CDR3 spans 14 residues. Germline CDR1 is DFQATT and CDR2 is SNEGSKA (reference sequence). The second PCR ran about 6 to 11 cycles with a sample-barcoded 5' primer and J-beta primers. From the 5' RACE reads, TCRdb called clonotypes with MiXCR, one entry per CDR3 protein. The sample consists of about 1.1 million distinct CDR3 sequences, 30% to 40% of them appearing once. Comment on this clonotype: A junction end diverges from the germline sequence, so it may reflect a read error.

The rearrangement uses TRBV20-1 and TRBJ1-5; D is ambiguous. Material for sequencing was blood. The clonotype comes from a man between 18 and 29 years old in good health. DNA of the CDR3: TGCAGTGCTGGAGATGCCGGTGTCAATCAGCCCCAGCATTTT. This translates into CSAGDAGVNQPQHF.